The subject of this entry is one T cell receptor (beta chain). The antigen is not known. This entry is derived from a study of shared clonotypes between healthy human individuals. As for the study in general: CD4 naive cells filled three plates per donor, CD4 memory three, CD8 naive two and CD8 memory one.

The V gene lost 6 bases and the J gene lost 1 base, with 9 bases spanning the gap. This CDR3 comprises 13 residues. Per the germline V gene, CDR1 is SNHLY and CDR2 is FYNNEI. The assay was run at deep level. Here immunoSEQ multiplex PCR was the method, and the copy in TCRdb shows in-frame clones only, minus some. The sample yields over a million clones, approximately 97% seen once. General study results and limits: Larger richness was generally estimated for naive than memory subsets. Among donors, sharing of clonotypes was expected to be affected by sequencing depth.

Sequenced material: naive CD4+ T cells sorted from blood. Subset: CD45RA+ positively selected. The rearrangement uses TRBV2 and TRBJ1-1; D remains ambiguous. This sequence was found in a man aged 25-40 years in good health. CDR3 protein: CASRSTPNTEAFF. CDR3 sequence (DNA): TGTGCCAGCAGAAGCACACCGAACACTGAAGCTTTCTTT.